The 20 T cell receptor beta chains below were found in one sample sequenced in a study of breast tumors, draining lymph nodes, adjacent tissues. Samples came from axillary lymph nodes draining the breast cancer. From the multiplex PCR reads, TCRdb called clonotypes with MiXCR, one entry per CDR3 protein. The table lists about 180,000 distinct CDR3 sequences, 33% of them singletons. The material sequenced was axillary lymph node tissue. Receptors were obtained from a female donor with breast cancer. Some clones in this sample may be carry-over from other donors' samples.

Comments on this clonotype: This clone may be a read error of a much larger clone one base away. The CDR3 region has the DNA TGTGCCTGGAGTACTAGCGGCGCCCGAGGGGAGCAGTCCTTC. It is translated as CAWSTSGARGEQSF. The rearrangement uses TRBV30 and TRBJ2-1; 8 bases map to TRBD2. Germline CDR1 is GTSNPN and CDR2 is SVGIG (reference sequence). This CDR3 region has 14 residues.

This clonotype came up once. J is TRBJ2-7 and V is TRBV24-1; TRBD2 agrees at 8 bases. This CDR3 has 14 residues. Germline assignment: CDR1 KGHDR and CDR2 SFDVKD. This CDR3 is CAIRGGHSPPEQYF. The CDR3 DNA reads as TGTGCTATCCGGGGGGGACATTCCCCACCCGAGCAGTACTTC.

About this clonotype: The DNA is omitted, as the CDR3 cannot be located on it reliably, and the CDR3 follows TCRdb's listing. The CDR3 region is CASSFYICSVRGLAYEQYF. V usage is TRBV7-9 and J usage is TRBJ2-7; the D segment call TRBD2 is taken from the table without a DNA check. The CDR3 has 19 residues if both end residues are counted. Germline V gene data show CDR1 as SEHNR and CDR2 as FQNEAQ (reference sequence).

The table lists this clonotype with many counts. This chain connects TRBV11-2 to TRBJ2-7; 8 positions match TRBD2. J was trimmed by 4 bases and V by 4 bases; bases with no gene match: 6. The CDR3 contains 14 residues. The germline CDR1 and CDR2 sequences are SGHAT and FQNNGV. Written as DNA, the CDR3 is TGTGCCAGCAGCTCCCCGGGACTAGGTTACGAGCAGTACTTC. Its protein is CASSSPGLGYEQYF.

The gene calls are TRBV19 and TRBJ1-5; D not resolved. V was clipped by 5 bases and J by 4 bases, with 12 bases between them. The CDR3 has 14 residues. Germline CDR1 is LNHDA and CDR2 is SQIVND (reference sequence). The CDR3 is CASSLRVGNQPQHF. For the CDR3, the DNA is TGTGCCAGTAGTTTAAGGGTGGGGAATCAGCCCCAGCATTTT.

The rearrangement links TRBV27 to TRBJ2-6, with D uncertain. The CDR3 length is 14 residues. The germline V gene has CDR1 MNHEY and CDR2 SMNVEV (reference sequence). The CDR3 nucleotides are TGTGCGAGCGCTTCGCGCTCTGGGGCCAACGTCCTGACTTTC. Protein product: CASASRSGANVLTF. Drawing the rest from reference TRBV27 and TRBJ2-6, the complete variable domain is EAQVTQNPRYLITVTGKKLTVTCSQNMNHEYMSWYRQDPGLGLRQIYYSMNVEVTDKGDVPEGYKVSRKEKRNFPLILESPSPNQTSLYFCASASRSGANVLTFGAGSRLTVL.

This clonotype was recorded at least ten times. This chain links TRBV6-4 with TRBJ2-2; D ambiguous. Germline V gene sequence: CDR1 MRHNA, CDR2 SNTAGT. V lost 0 bases, J lost 7 bases, and 3 bases lay in between. The CDR3 is 12 amino acids. In DNA form, the CDR3 reads TGTGCCAGCAGTGACTCAATCGGGGAGCTGTTTTTT. Protein product: CASSDSIGELFF.

This clonotype appeared many times. This chain joins TRBV15 and TRBJ1-2, with D possibly TRBD1 on 5 matching bases. Germline V gives CDR1 LNHNV, CDR2 YYDKDF (reference sequence). Between the trimmed V and J ends, which lost 0 bases and 0 bases, there was a span of 8 bases. The CDR3 is made up of 15 amino acids. The CDR3 protein is CATSRDPTANYGYTF. CDR3 coding DNA: TGTGCCACCAGCAGAGATCCGACAGCTAACTATGGCTACACCTTC. Full variable domain (rest looked up from reference TRBV15 and TRBJ1-2): DAMVIQNPRYQVTQFGKPVTLSCSQTLNHNVMYWYQQKSSQAPKLLFHYYDKDFNNEADTPDNFQSRRPNTSFCFLDIRSPGLGDTAMYLCATSRDPTANYGYTFGSGTRLTVV.

This clonotype was recorded many times. V usage is TRBV5-6 and J usage is TRBJ2-7; weak D call: TRBD2 (6 bases). CDR3 size: 16 residues. V was shortened by 0 bases and J by 0 bases, with 13 bases between the two germline ends. Germline CDR1 is SGHDT and CDR2 is YYEEEE. The CDR3: CASSLAETSVSYEQYF. Written as DNA, the CDR3 is TGTGCCAGCAGCTTGGCAGAGACTAGTGTCTCCTACGAGCAGTACTTC. Supplemented by reference TRBV5-6 and TRBJ2-7, the full variable domain reads DAGVTQSPTHLIKTRGQQVTLRCSPKSGHDTVSWYQQALGQGPQFIFQYYEEEERQRGNFPDRFSGHQFPNYSSELNVNALLLGDSALYLCASSLAETSVSYEQYFGPGTRLTVT.

J is TRBJ1-2 and V is TRBV29-1; TRBD1 is a possible D gene (5 bases). Trimming shortened V by 8 bases and J by 6 bases, and 13 bases separated the two germline ends. This CDR3 region has 11 residues. Looked up from germline, CDR1 is SQVTM and CDR2 is ANQGSEA. This chain's CDR3 is CSFLLGDGYTF. CDR3 in DNA: TGCAGCTTTTTGTTGGGGGATGGCTACACCTTC.

This clonotype was seen repeatedly, ten times or more. The chain has TRBV19 and TRBJ2-7; TRBD1 is a possible D gene (6 bases). The germline V gene has CDR1 LNHDA and CDR2 SQIVND (reference sequence). CDR3 size: 15 residues. The V end was cut by 6 bases, the J end by 1 base, with 16 bases between. CDR3 region: CASSKTDSYSYEQYF. CDR3 DNA: TGTGCCAGTAGCAAGACGGACAGCTATTCCTACGAGCAGTACTTC.

This clonotype was seen repeatedly, ten times or more. An end of the junction does not agree with germline; a read error may underlie this. V gene TRBV5-8 combines with J gene TRBJ2-5; 11 bases align to TRBD2. The CDR3 has 13 amino acids. CDR1 is SGHTS, CDR2 YDEGEE, per germline. The CDR3 sequence: CASSLRVAGGPSF. CDR3 nucleotide sequence: TGTGCCAGCAGCTTGAGGGTAGCGGGGGGGCCCTCCTTC.

Of note for this clonotype: A read error is possible here, since a much larger clone lies one base away. The CDR3 sequence: CASSLRSLGGRGETQYF. For the CDR3, the DNA is TGTGCCAGCAGCTTACGGTCGCTGGGGGGCCGGGGAGAGACCCAGTACTTC. This rearrangement joins TRBV11-2 to TRBJ2-5, with D possibly being TRBD1 or TRBD2 (6 bases each). The germline V gene has CDR1 SGHAT and CDR2 FQNNGV. This CDR3 region has 17 residues. Trimming removed 2 bases at V and 4 bases at J, with 20 bases between.

The table lists this clonotype with many counts. This sequence joins TRBV11-2 and TRBJ2-7, with a possible D match to TRBD1 (5 bases). This CDR3 is 14 amino acids long. Germline V lookup: CDR1 SGHAT, CDR2 FQNNGV. V lost 0 bases to trimming and J lost 0 bases, with 6 bases between them. CDR3 region: CASSLDGASYEQYF. DNA of the CDR3: TGTGCCAGCAGCTTAGATGGGGCCTCCTACGAGCAGTACTTC. Variable domain in full (rest from reference TRBV11-2 and TRBJ2-7): EAGVAQSPRYKIIEKRQSVAFWCNPISGHATLYWYQQILGQGPKLLIQFQNNGVVDDSQLPKDRFSAERLKGVDSTLKIQPAKLEDSAVYLCASSLDGASYEQYFGPGTRLTVT.

There are many counts of this clonotype. The V gene is TRBV20-1, the J gene TRBJ2-7, with D unclear. Trimming removed 2 bases at V and 4 bases at J, with 9 bases between. The CDR3 totals 12 residues. CDR1 is DFQATT and CDR2 is SNEGSKA in the germline V gene (reference sequence). The CDR3, as DNA: TGCAGTGCTAGATGGAGAGGTTACGAGCAGTACTTC. Its translation is CSARWRGYEQYF.

This clonotype was counted ten times or more. The J gene is TRBJ1-6, the V gene TRBV9; D call uncertain. Per germline, CDR1 SGDLS and CDR2 YYNGEE. The CDR3 covers 14 residues. Trimming cost V 0 bases and J 4 bases, with 5 bases left between them. The CDR3 loop reads CASSVEPYNSPLHF. CDR3 nucleotide sequence: TGTGCCAGCAGCGTAGAACCATATAATTCACCCCTCCACTTT.

With respect to this clonotype: The missing conserved phenylalanine or tryptophan at the end of this CDR3 makes a read error likely. The chain recombines TRBV20-1 with TRBJ1-1, with D uncertain. Germline V gene sequence: CDR1 DFQATT, CDR2 SNEGSKA (reference sequence). The CDR3 consists of 12 residues. The V end was cut by 1 base, the J end by 4 bases, with 7 bases between. The CDR3 nucleotides are TGCAGTGCTAGAGGAATAGGCACTGAAGCTTTCTCT. Its protein product is CSARGIGTEAFS.

The chain carries TRBV5-1 and TRBJ2-1, with TRBD2 identical over 16 bases. From germline, CDR1 is SGHRS and CDR2 YFSETQ. With 4 bases clipped from V and 4 bases from J, the junction kept 2 bases outside the gene matches. CDR3 length: 16 amino acids. CDR3 nucleotide sequence: TGCGCCAGCAGCGGGACTAGCGGGGGGGGATACAATGAGCAGTTCTTC. It yields the protein CASSGTSGGGYNEQFF.

This clonotype was counted at least ten times. The rearrangement uses TRBV7-9 and TRBJ1-2; D not certain. The germline V gene encodes CDR1 SEHNR and CDR2 FQNEAQ (reference sequence). The CDR3 is made up of 14 amino acids. The V end was cut by 1 base, the J end by 4 bases, with 10 bases between. CDR3 region: CASSLVEVLYGYTF. The CDR3 region has the DNA TGTGCCAGCAGCTTAGTCGAGGTCCTCTATGGCTACACCTTC.

This clonotype was detected ten times or more. This chain links TRBV5-6 with TRBJ2-1; TRBD1 or TRBD2 may be the D gene (5 bases each). The germline gives CDR1 SGHDT, CDR2 YYEEEE. CDR3 length: 15 amino acids. Trimming took off 4 bases at V and 5 bases at J, with 16 bases between the two ends. The CDR3 bases are TGTGCCAGCAGCCCCCCCGAGGGGCTCAACAATGAGCAGTTCTTC. Its protein is CASSPPEGLNNEQFF.